A selection of T cell receptor beta chains follows, all from one sample in a study of blood T cell repertoires in COVID-19. The data were produced by immunoSEQ multiplex PCR, yet TCRdb's version contains in-frame clones alone and is incomplete. This sample has tens of thousands of clones, with over 80% found just once. Input material: peripheral blood. These receptors came from a human donor in a cohort sampled during active COVID-19. The CDR3 runs from the conserved cysteine through the conserved F or W. Fields, in order: J gene, D gene, clone size, V gene, CDR3 DNA, CDR3 protein. D genes are given only for firm matches. Clone size is stated in some rows and not others, as once, few, many or a class when expanded.

TRBJ1-6	NA	NA	TRBV18	TGTGCCAGCTCACCACCGAACAGGGTAGGGCCACCCCTCCACTTT	CASSPPNRVGPPLHF
TRBJ2-3	TRBD2	NA	TRBV14	TGTGCCAGCAGCCTTCCGGGAGGGGATACGCAGTATTTT	CASSLPGGDTQYF
TRBJ1-5	NA	NA	TRBV2	TGTGCCAGCAGTGACCGACAGGGCAATCAGCCCCAGCATTTT	CASSDRQGNQPQHF
TRBJ2-1	TRBD2	NA	TRBV6-5	TGTGCCAGCAGTAGGACTAGCGGGAACTACAATGAGCAGTTCTTC	CASSRTSGNYNEQFF
TRBJ2-1	TRBD2	NA	TRBV9	TGTGCCAGCAGCGGGACTAGCCGGAAAGAGCAGTTCTTC	CASSGTSRKEQFF
TRBJ1-2	NA	NA	TRBV12-3/TRBV12-4	TGTGCCAGCAGCACTCCGGGTGGCTATGGCTACACCTTC	CASSTPGGYGYTF
TRBJ1-1	NA	NA	TRBV19	TGTGCCAGTAGCCGCCGGGGACTCACTGAAGCTTTCTTT	CASSRRGLTEAFF
TRBJ2-5	TRBD1	NA	TRBV6-2/TRBV6-3	TGTGCCAGCAGTAGAGAACCAGGGGGCGGACAAGAGACCCAGTACTTC	CASSREPGGGQETQYF
TRBJ2-3	NA	once	TRBV6-5	TGTGCCAGCAGCCTGATAGCGGTAGGCACAGATACGCAGTATTTT	CASSLIAVGTDTQYF
TRBJ2-1	TRBD1	NA	TRBV19	TGTGCCAGGAGGACAGGGGACGTCCCCGAGGGGGATGAGCAGTTCTTC	CARRTGDVPEGDEQFF
TRBJ2-5	NA	NA	TRBV7-2	TGTGCCAGCAGCACAGGACAGGGAGGGAAAGAGACCCAGTACTTC	CASSTGQGGKETQYF
TRBJ1-2	TRBD1	NA	TRBV7-6	TGTGCCAGCAGCCCGGACAGGGGTTCCTATGGCTACACCTTC	CASSPDRGSYGYTF
TRBJ2-4	TRBD2	NA	TRBV9	TGTGCCAGCAGCGGCTCCGGGACTAGCGGAGCCAAAAACATTCAGTACTTC	CASSGSGTSGAKNIQYF
TRBJ2-1	TRBD2	NA	TRBV6-5	TGTGCCAGCAGTCCCCCGGGACTAGGGTACAATGAGCAGTTCTTC	CASSPPGLGYNEQFF
TRBJ1-6	NA	NA	TRBV30	TGTGCCTGGAGGGGGGAGGGAAATTCACCCCTCCACTTT	CAWRGEGNSPLHF
TRBJ2-5	TRBD2	NA	TRBV3-1/TRBV3-2	TGTGCCAGCAGCCGGGGGGTACTAGCGGGCCAAGAGACCCAGTACTTC	CASSRGVLAGQETQYF
TRBJ2-7	TRBD2	NA	TRBV19	TGTGCCAGTAGTGAAGACGGGACTAGCGGGACGGGGACCTACGAGCAGTACTTC	CASSEDGTSGTGTYEQYF
TRBJ2-5	NA	NA	TRBV3-1/TRBV3-2	TGTGCCAGCAGCCAAGAGAGGGCCAGATTGCTTCGCCAAGAGACCCAGTACTTC	CASSQERARLLRQETQYF
TRBJ2-1	TRBD1	once	TRBV3-1/TRBV3-2	TGTGCCAGCAGCCAAGATCAAATTGGCGACAGGGCTGGGAATGAGCAGTTCTTC	CASSQDQIGDRAGNEQFF
TRBJ2-7	NA	NA	TRBV30	TGTGCCTGGAGTGTGAGGGGGGGTTCAGGGGAGCAGTACTTC	CAWSVRGGSGEQYF
TRBJ2-7	TRBD1	NA	TRBV30	TGTGCCTGGAGTTTGACAGGGGGCGGGTACGAGCAGTACTTC	CAWSLTGGGYEQYF
TRBJ2-3	TRBD2	NA	TRBV2	TGTGCCAGCACGGGAGCGGGGGGCACAGATACGCAGTATTTT	CASTGAGGTDTQYF
TRBJ2-3	TRBD1	few	TRBV2	TGTGCCAGCAGCGACCCGGACAGGGGAGGACGGGGCGCAGATACGCAGTATTTT	CASSDPDRGGRGADTQYF
TRBJ2-7	TRBD2	few	TRBV15	TGTGCCACCAGCAGGCGGACTAGCGGGAGGAGGGACGAGCAGTACTTC	CATSRRTSGRRDEQYF
TRBJ2-1	TRBD2	NA	TRBV5-5	TGTGCCAGCAGCTTGGCAATCCTAGCGGGAAACTCCTACAATGAGCAGTTCTTC	CASSLAILAGNSYNEQFF
TRBJ2-3	TRBD2	NA	TRBV5-6	TGTGCCAGCAGCTTGGAGGGTAGCGGGACCACAGATACGCAGTATTTT	CASSLEGSGTTDTQYF
TRBJ1-6	NA	medium-sized	TRBV3-1/TRBV3-2	TGTGCCAGCAGCCAAGAAGAGGGTTCACCCCTCCACTTT	CASSQEEGSPLHF
TRBJ2-1	TRBD2	NA	TRBV2	TGTGCCAGCAGACGGACTAGCCGGAGCTCCTACAATGAGCAGTTCTTC	CASRRTSRSSYNEQFF
TRBJ2-1	NA	once	TRBV20-1	TGCAGTGCTAGCGCATCGGGTGTACGGTTCTTC	CSASASGVRFF
TRBJ2-7	TRBD1	NA	TRBV7-9	TGTGCCAGCAGCCCCGGGACAGGGATCTTAAACGAGCAGTACTTC	CASSPGTGILNEQYF
TRBJ1-2	NA	NA	TRBV28	TGTGCCAGCAGTTTCGGCTCAGGGATTCCTGGCTACACCTTC	CASSFGSGIPGYTF
TRBJ2-7	TRBD2	once	TRBV30	TGTGCCTGGAGTGTAGGACTAGCGGGCCCGTACTTC	CAWSVGLAGPYF
TRBJ1-2	NA	once	TRBV19	TGTGCCAGTAGTATATCGGGTTCCTATGGCTACACCTTC	CASSISGSYGYTF
TRBJ1-1	TRBD1	NA	TRBV13	TGTGCCAGCAGCCACATGGGACAGGGTGTCACTGAAGCTTTCTTT	CASSHMGQGVTEAFF
TRBJ2-7	NA	NA	TRBV15	TGTGCCACCAGCAGAGGAGGTGTGGGGGCTTACGAGCAGTACTTC	CATSRGGVGAYEQYF
TRBJ2-5	NA	NA	TRBV29-1	TGCAGCGTTGGAAATAGGGGGGAGACCCAGTACTTC	CSVGNRGETQYF
TRBJ2-3	TRBD1	few	TRBV19	TGTGCCAGTAGTATAGATCGGACAGGGGCCACAGATACGCAGTATTTT	CASSIDRTGATDTQYF
TRBJ1-4	TRBD1	NA	TRBV13	TGTGCCAGCAGCTTAGGCCTGCCGGGACAGGGTGAAAAACTGTTTTTT	CASSLGLPGQGEKLFF
TRBJ1-3	NA	NA	TRBV4-1	TGCGCCAGCAGCCAAGATATCGGTAGACTTGGAAACACCATATATTTT	CASSQDIGRLGNTIYF
TRBJ2-1	NA	NA	TRBV28	TGTGCCAGCAGTTTTCTAGCAACCCAGGTCGATGAGCAGTTCTTC	CASSFLATQVDEQFF
TRBJ2-3	NA	NA	TRBV7-3	TGTGCCAGCAGCCTCGGCAGGGGTGGCACAGATACGCAGTATTTT	CASSLGRGGTDTQYF
TRBJ2-7	NA	NA	TRBV5-1	TGCGCCAGCAGTCCCCAGCGGAGGGGCGCAGCCGAGCAGTACTTC	CASSPQRRGAAEQYF
TRBJ2-1	TRBD2	NA	TRBV7-6	TGTGCCAGCAGCTTGGGACCCATGAGCGGGACTGGCCACAATGAGCAGTTCTTC	CASSLGPMSGTGHNEQFF
TRBJ1-5	NA	NA	TRBV15	TGTGCCACCAGCAGAGATCGGGAGGGGCGGGGTAGCAATCAGCCCCAGCATTTT	CATSRDREGRGSNQPQHF
TRBJ1-2	NA	NA	TRBV7-9	TGTGCCAGCAGTTTGACACAGGGTAGTGACTACACCTTC	CASSLTQGSDYTF
TRBJ1-1	NA	few	TRBV9	TGTGCCAGCAGCGGAAGGGACACACTGACTGAAGCTTTCTTT	CASSGRDTLTEAFF
TRBJ2-7	NA	once	TRBV14	TGTGCCAGCAGCCCCCTCGGGCTAGCGTCCTTCTACGAGCAGTACTTC	CASSPLGLASFYEQYF
TRBJ2-3	NA	NA	TRBV7-9	TGTGCCAGCAGCCGCCTTGCGATAGATACGCAGTATTTT	CASSRLAIDTQYF
TRBJ2-5	TRBD1	NA	TRBV28	TGTGCCAGCAGGGCAGGGGACAGGGAAGAGACCCAGTACTTC	CASRAGDREETQYF
TRBJ1-4	NA	NA	TRBV7-3	TGTGCCAGCAGCTTAACGCAGGGCGAAAAACTGTTTTTT	CASSLTQGEKLFF
TRBJ1-2	NA	NA	TRBV28	TGTGCCAGCTTAGGAGGAGGGACCTATGGCTACACCTTC	CASLGGGTYGYTF
TRBJ2-3	TRBD2	NA	TRBV11-3	TGTGCCAGCAGCTTAGGTCCGGGAGGGAAAGATACGCAGTATTTT	CASSLGPGGKDTQYF